This T cell receptor beta chain was retrieved from a study of cytomegalovirus exposure and HLA in healthy donors. Assay used: immunoSEQ multiplex PCR; TCRdb lists only in-frame clones, some missing. Of tens of thousands of clones in the sample, approximately 93% were seen once. This clone was picked up one time. The antigen remains undetermined. General study results and limits: Reportedly, diagnosis of cytomegalovirus status by the classifier showed high specificity and sensitivity. First-cohort TCR clusters were later found to tend to co-occur in the 120 or so validation repertoires. Most TCR sequences proved rare, with some public TCRs found in many donors. Altogether, 150 to 200 TCR beta chains were recorded as cytomegalovirus-associated.

This TCR was sampled from a woman aged 18-35 years in good health and CMV-seronegative. The sequenced material came from PBMCs.

The CDR3 sequence: CASSLWGGDPDTQYF. DNA for the CDR3: TGTGCCAGCAGTTTATGGGGGGGGGACCCAGATACGCAGTATTTT. The chain carries TRBV27 and TRBJ2-3; 7 positions match TRBD2. CDR3 length: 15 residues. V dropped 1 base and J dropped 4; count of bases not matched to a gene: 5. Per germline, CDR1 MNHEY and CDR2 SMNVEV (reference sequence).